This T cell receptor (beta chain) was sequenced in a study of blood T cell repertoires in COVID-19 (dated by TCRdb to 2018 to 2021). Broadly, across the study: Samples from collaborators originated in the United States, Italy and Spain and spanned both the acute and convalescent phases of COVID-19. The material from the prospective study consisted of cDNA or gDNA derived from T cells, B-cell-depleted T cells, or PBMCs. The dataset comprised deeply sampled blood TCRbeta repertoires from subjects exposed to, actively infected with, or recovered from COVID-19. The repertoires were made available in a free public database intended to serve as a resource for research on the immune response to SARS-CoV-2. The samples were drawn from two sources: the first 160 participants of the ongoing ImmuneRACE study, and 1,200 or so subjects contributed by 6 global collaborators. A de-identified subject ID, COVID-19 status, age in years and sex were almost always included in the sample metadata. Where available, HLA class I and class II types were taken from metadata supplied by the sample provider and were not determined by assay-based typing.

Results and caveats for the whole study, not just this receptor: Clinical and demographic metadata were provided uncurated, with the amount varying by source and participant.

At one collaborating source in Seattle, patients were enrolled during active infection and were followed longitudinally through the course of disease. Each collaborating institution followed its own protocols to collect whole blood in K2EDTA tubes. Collaborator samples were shipped for TCRbeta analysis as frozen whole blood, isolated PBMCs, or DNA extracted from either sample type. Comments on this clone: There is no known antigen for this receptor. No per-base quality is available; no much larger clone lies one base away. The sample has other DNA sequences that encode this CDR3 too.

The immunoSEQ Assay, a bias-controlled multiplex PCR, was used to amplify TCRbeta CDR3 regions from genomic DNA. As for the authors' bioinformatics: Nucleated cell counts per sample were estimated from amplification of reference gene primers within the assay. To quantify the absolute abundance of each unique TCRbeta CDR3 rearrangement, sequence reads were collapsed and filtered. For each sample, productive Simpson clonality was calculated as the square root of Simpson's diversity index over productive rearrangements. TCRdb obtained this table from immuneACCESS and retained in-frame rearrangements with V and J assigned. These tables miss some clones; where compared with another copy, unresolved V genes account for less than half of the shortfall, and the remainder is unexplained. That table is the source of V, J and clone size, and D and trimming were worked out from the DNA. The sample table records about 56,000 clones; approximately 89% of these occur just once. Jointly, the top ten make up around two fifths of the sample.

V loses 4 bases at its end and J loses 2 bases; junction bases beyond the gene matches: 4. The CDR3 runs 15 residues from the cysteine to the phenylalanine. The only DNA kept is the CDR3, 45 bases in frame from the first base. Looking up the germline V gene yields CDR1 SGHRS and CDR2 YFSETQ. The rearrangement combines TRBV5-1 with TRBJ1-5; 9 bases in the middle match TRBD1. Sequenced sample: peripheral blood. The source is a woman aged 60-70 years with COVID-19, enrolled during active disease. The nucleotides read TGCGCCAGCAGCCTGGGACAGGGAGGCAATCAGCCCCAGCATTTT. Protein translation: CASSLGQGGNQPQHF.